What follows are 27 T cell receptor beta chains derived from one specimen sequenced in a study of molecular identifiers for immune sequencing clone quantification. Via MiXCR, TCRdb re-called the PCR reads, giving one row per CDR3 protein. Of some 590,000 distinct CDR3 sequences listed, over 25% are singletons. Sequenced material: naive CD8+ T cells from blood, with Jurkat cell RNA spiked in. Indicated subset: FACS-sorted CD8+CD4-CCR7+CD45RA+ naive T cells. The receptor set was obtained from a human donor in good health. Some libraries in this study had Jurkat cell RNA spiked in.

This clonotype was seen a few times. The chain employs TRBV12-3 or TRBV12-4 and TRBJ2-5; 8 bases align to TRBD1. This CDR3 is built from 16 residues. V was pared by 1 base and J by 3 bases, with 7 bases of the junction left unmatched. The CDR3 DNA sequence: TGTGCCAGCAGTTTAGAACAGGGGGGAGTGAAAGAGACCCAGTACTTC. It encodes CASSLEQGGVKETQYF.

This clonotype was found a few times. Written as DNA, the CDR3 is TGTGCCAGCAGCTACCAGGGAGGGGTCGTAGAGCAGTACTTC. Translated: CASSYQGGVVEQYF. The chain carries TRBV14 and TRBJ2-7, with 7 bases that match TRBD2. The CDR3 contains 14 residues. CDR1 and CDR2 (germline): SGHDN, FVKESK. With V trimmed by 5 bases and J by 7 bases, 11 bases remained unmatched.

CDR3 residues: CASSGRDRGLEQYF. DNA of the CDR3: TGTGCCAGCAGCGGCCGGGACAGGGGCCTTGAGCAGTACTTC. The chain employs TRBV16 and TRBJ2-7, with 10 bases lining up with TRBD1. Germline trimming cut 5 bases from V and 7 bases from J; bases unmatched to any gene: 8. CDR1 and CDR2 (germline): KGHSY, FQNENV. This CDR3 spans 14 amino acids.

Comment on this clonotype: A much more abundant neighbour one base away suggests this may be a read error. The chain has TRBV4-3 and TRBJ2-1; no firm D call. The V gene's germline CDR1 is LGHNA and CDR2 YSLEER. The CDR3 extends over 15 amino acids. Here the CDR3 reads CAGSQEVMRYNEQFF. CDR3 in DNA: TGCGCCGGCAGCCAAGAGGTAATGAGATACAATGAGCAGTTCTTC.

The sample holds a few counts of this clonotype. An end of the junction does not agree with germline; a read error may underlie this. This CDR3 reads CASSSSDGVGCF. The DNA for the CDR3 is TGTGCCAGCAGCTCCTCAGACGGGGTCGGCTGCTTC. The chain couples TRBV11-2 to TRBJ2-4; TRBD2 might be the D (5 bases). Germline lookup yields CDR1 SGHAT and CDR2 FQNNGV. The CDR3 spans 12 residues.

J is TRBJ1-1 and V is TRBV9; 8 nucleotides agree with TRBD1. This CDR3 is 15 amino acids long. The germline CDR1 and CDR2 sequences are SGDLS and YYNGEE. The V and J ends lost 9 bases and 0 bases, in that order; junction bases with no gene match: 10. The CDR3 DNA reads TGTGCCACCGCCGCCACAGGGGGGGTGAACACTGAAGCTTTCTTT. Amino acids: CATAATGGVNTEAFF.

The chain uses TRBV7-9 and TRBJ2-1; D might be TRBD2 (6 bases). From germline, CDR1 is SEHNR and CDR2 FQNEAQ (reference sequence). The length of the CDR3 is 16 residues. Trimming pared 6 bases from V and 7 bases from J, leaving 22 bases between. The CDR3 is CASRGGGAKWTNEQFF. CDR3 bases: TGTGCCAGCAGGGGGGGTGGGGCCAAATGGACTAATGAGCAGTTCTTC. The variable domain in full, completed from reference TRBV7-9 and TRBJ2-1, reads DTGVSQNPRHKITKRGQNVTFRCDPISEHNRLYWYRQTLGQGPEFLTYFQNEAQLEKSRLLSDRFSAERPKGSFSTLEIQRTEQGDSAMYLCASRGGGAKWTNEQFFGPGTRLTVL.

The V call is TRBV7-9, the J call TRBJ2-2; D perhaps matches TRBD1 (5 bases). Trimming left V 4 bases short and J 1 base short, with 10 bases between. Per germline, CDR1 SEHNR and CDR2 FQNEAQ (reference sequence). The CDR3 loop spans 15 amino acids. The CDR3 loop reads CASSYDRKNTGELFF. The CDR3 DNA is TGTGCCAGCAGCTACGACAGAAAGAACACCGGGGAGCTGTTTTTT.

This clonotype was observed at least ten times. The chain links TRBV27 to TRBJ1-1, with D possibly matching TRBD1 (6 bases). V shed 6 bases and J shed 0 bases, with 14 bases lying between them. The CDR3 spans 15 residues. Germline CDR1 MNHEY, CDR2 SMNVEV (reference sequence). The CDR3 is CASSPEQGLNTEAFF. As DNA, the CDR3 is TGTGCCAGCAGCCCCGAACAGGGACTGAACACTGAAGCTTTCTTT.

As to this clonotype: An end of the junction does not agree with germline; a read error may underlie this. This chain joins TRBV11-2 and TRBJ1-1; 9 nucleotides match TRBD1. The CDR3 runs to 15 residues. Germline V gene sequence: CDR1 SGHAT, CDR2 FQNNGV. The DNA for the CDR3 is TGTGCCAGCACCCGGGACAGGGCGGGTGGGACTGAAGCTCTCTTT. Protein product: CASTRDRAGGTEALF.

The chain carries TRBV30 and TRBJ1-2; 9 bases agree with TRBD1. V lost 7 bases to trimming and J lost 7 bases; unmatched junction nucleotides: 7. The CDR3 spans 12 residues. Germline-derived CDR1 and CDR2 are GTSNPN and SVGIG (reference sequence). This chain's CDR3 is CASDRGLGGYTF. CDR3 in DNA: TGTGCCTCGGACAGGGGTTTGGGTGGCTACACCTTC.

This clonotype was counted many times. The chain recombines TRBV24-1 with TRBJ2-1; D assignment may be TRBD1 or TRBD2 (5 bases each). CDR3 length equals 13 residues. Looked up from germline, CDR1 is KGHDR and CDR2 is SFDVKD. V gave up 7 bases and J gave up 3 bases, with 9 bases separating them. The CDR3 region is CATSRDLYNEQFF. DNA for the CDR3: TGTGCCACCAGCCGGGACCTCTACAATGAGCAGTTCTTC.

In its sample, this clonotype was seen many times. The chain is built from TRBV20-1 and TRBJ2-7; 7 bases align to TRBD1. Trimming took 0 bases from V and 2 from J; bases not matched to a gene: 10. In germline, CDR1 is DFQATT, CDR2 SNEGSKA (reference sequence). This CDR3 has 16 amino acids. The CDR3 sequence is CSARDRDSPTAYEQYF. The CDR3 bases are TGCAGTGCTAGAGATCGGGACAGTCCAACTGCCTACGAGCAGTACTTC.

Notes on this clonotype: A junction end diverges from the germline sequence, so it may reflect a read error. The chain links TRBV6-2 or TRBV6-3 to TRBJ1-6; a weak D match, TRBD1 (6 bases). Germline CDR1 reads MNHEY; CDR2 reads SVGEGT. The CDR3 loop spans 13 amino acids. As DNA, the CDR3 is TGTGCCTGCAGTCCGGGAGGGGGTTCACCCCTCCACTTT. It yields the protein CACSPGGGSPLHF.

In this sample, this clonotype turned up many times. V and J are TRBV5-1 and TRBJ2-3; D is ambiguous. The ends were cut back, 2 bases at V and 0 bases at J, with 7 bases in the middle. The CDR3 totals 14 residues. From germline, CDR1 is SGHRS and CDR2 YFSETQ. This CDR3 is CASSFDVSTDTQYF. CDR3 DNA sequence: TGCGCCAGCAGCTTTGATGTTAGCACAGATACGCAGTATTTT.

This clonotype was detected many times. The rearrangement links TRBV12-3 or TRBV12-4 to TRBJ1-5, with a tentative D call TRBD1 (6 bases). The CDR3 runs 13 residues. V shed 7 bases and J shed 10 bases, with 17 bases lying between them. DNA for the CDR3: TGTGCCAGCACTTACAGGGATGTAGGACCCCAGCATTTT. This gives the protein CASTYRDVGPQHF.

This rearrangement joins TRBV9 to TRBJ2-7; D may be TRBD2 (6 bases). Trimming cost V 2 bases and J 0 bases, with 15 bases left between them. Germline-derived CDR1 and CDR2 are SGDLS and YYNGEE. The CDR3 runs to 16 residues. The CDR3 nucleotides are TGTGCCAGCAGCGTGGGGGGAATGGGGGGCTCCTACGAGCAGTACTTC. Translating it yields CASSVGGMGGSYEQYF.

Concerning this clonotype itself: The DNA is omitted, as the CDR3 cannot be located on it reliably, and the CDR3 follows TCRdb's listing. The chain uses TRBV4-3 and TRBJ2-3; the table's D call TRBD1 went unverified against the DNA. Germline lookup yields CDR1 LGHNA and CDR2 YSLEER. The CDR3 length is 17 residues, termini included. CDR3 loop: CASRLGVGGGSADTQCF.

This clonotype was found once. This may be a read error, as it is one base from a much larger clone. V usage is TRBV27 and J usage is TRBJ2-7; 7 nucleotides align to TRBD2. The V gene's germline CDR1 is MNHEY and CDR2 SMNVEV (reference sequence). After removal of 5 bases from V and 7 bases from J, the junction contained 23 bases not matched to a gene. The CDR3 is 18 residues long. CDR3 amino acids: CASSPLEVAGLAPLEQYF. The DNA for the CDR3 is TGTGCCAGCAGTCCACTCGAGGTAGCGGGCCTTGCCCCGCTGGAGCAGTACTTC.

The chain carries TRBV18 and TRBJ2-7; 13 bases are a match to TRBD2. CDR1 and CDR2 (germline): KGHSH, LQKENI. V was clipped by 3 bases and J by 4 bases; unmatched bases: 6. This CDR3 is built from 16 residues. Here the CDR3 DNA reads TGTGCCAGCTCACCCGTGACTAGCGGGGGGTGGTACGAGCAGTACTTC. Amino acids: CASSPVTSGGWYEQYF.

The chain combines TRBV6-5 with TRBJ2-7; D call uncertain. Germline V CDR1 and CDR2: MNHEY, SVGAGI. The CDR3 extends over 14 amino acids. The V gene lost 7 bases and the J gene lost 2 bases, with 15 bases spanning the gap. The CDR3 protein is CASIPRYGAYEQYF. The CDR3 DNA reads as TGTGCCAGCATTCCCCGGTATGGGGCCTACGAGCAGTACTTC.

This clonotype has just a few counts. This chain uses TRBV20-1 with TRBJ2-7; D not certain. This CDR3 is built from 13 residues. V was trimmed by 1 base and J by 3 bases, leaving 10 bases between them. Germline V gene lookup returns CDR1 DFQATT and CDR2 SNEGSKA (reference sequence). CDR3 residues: CSARVPTGYEQYF. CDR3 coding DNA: TGCAGTGCTAGAGTCCCGACTGGCTACGAGCAGTACTTC.

In DNA form, the CDR3 reads TGTGCCAGCAAATTCACAGCAGTGTATGATGAACTGTTTTTT. Protein sequence: CASKFTAVYDELFF. The chain couples TRBV28 to TRBJ1-4; D call uncertain. This CDR3 spans 14 amino acids. V dropped 7 bases and J dropped 12 bases, with 21 bases sitting between them. Germline CDR1 is MDHEN and CDR2 is SYDVKM.

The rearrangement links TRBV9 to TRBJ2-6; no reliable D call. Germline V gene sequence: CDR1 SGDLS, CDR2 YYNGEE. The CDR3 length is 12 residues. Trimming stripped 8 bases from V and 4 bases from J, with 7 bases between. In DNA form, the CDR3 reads TGTGCCAGGTCTTTGGGGGCCAACGTCCTGACTTTC. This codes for CARSLGANVLTF.

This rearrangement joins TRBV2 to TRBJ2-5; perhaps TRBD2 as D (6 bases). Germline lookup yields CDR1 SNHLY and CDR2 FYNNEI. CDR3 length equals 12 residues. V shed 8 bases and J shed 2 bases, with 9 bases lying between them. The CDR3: CASWTTQETQYF. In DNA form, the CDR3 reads TGTGCCAGCTGGACTACACAAGAGACCCAGTACTTC.

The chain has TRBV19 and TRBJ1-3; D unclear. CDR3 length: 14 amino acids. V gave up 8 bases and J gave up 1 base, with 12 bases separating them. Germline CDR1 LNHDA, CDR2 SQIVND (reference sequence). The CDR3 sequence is CASWARMSGNTIYF. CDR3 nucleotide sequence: TGTGCCAGTTGGGCACGGATGTCTGGAAACACCATATATTTT. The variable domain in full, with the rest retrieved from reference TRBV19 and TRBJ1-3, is DGGITQSPKYLFRKEGQNVTLSCEQNLNHDAMYWYRQDPGQGLRLIYYSQIVNDFQKGDIAEGYSVSREKKESFPLTVTSAQKNPTAFYLCASWARMSGNTIYFGEGSWLTVV.

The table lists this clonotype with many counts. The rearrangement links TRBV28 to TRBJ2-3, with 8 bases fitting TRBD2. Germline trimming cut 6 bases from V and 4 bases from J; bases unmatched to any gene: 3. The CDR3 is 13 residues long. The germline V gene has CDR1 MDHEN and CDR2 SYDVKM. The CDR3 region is CASSLREADTQYF. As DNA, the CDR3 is TGTGCCAGCAGCCTGCGGGAGGCAGATACGCAGTATTTT.